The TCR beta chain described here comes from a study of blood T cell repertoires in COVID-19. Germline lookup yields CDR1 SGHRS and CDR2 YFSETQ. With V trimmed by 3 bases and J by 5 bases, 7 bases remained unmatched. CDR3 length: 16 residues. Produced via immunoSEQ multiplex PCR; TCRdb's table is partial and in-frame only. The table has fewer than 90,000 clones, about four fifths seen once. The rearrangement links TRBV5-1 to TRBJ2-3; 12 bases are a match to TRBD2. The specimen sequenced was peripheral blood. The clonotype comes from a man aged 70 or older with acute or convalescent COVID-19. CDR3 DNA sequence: TGCGCCAGCAGCTGGACTAGCGGGACCTCTTTAGATACGCAGTATTTT. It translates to CASSWTSGTSLDTQYF.